This TCR beta chain derives from a study of Graves' ophthalmopathy and Graves' hyperthyroidism. RNA transcripts were the template, and TCR beta CDR3 regions were amplified from them. First-round RT-PCR used HTBI primers; second-round multiplex PCR followed. Via MiXCR, TCRdb re-called the multiplex PCR reads, giving one row per CDR3 protein. Among tens of thousands of distinct CDR3 sequences listed, roughly half were seen once. V was clipped by 4 bases and J by 9 bases; unmatched bases: 10. CDR3 length: 14 residues. From germline, CDR1 is SGDLS and CDR2 YYNGEE. Those donors who had ophthalmopathy presented with moderate-to-severe activity, a CAS of ≥3, a NOSPECS of ≥4 and a duration under 3 months.

This rearrangement joins TRBV9 to TRBJ2-1, with 7 bases lining up with TRBD1. Sequenced: peripheral blood. The clonotype was recovered from an adult man with Graves' ophthalmopathy. CDR3 nucleotides: TGTGCCAGCAGCCCGTTACAGGGGCTGGGTGAGCAGTTCTTC. It codes for CASSPLQGLGEQFF.